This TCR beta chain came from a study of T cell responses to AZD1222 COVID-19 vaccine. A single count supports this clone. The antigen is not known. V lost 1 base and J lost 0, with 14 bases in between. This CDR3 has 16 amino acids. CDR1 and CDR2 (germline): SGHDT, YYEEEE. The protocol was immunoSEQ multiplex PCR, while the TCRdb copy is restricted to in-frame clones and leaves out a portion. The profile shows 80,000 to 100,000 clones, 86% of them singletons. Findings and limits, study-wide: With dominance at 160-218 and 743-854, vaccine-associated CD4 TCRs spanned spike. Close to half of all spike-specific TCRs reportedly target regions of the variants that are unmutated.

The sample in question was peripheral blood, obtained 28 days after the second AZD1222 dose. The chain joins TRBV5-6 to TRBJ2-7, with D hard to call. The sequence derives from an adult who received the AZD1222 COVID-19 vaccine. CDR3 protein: CASSLYGASSSYEQYF. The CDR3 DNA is TGTGCCAGCAGCTTGTACGGAGCGTCGAGCTCCTACGAGCAGTACTTC.